This entry describes one T cell receptor beta chain. V was clipped by 7 bases and J by 2 bases; unmatched bases: 6. The CDR3 sequence is 16 residues long. Germline CDR1 LNHDA, CDR2 SQIVND (reference sequence). Everyone who took part was 18 to 89 years old, and they came from 20 to 25 US areas. This specimen comes from a study of blood T cell repertoires in COVID-19. Study in general: Acute and convalescent COVID-19 specimens originated in the United States, Italy and Spain. T cells, B-cell-depleted T cells, or PBMCs provided the cDNA or gDNA that served as material.

Assay: immunoSEQ multiplex PCR; the TCRdb copy retains only in-frame clones and omits some. Among roughly 190,000 clones listed, around 83% were seen once. This rearrangement joins TRBV19 to TRBJ2-1; 12 bases match TRBD2. The sequenced material came from PBMCs or T cells enriched from blood (not recorded which). The receptor was isolated from a woman aged 40 to 49 in a cohort exposed to, infected with or recovered from COVID-19 (not recorded which). CDR3 loop: CASTLLAGGTYNEQFF. In nucleotides, the CDR3 is TGTGCCAGTACCCTACTAGCGGGGGGTACCTACAATGAGCAGTTCTTC.